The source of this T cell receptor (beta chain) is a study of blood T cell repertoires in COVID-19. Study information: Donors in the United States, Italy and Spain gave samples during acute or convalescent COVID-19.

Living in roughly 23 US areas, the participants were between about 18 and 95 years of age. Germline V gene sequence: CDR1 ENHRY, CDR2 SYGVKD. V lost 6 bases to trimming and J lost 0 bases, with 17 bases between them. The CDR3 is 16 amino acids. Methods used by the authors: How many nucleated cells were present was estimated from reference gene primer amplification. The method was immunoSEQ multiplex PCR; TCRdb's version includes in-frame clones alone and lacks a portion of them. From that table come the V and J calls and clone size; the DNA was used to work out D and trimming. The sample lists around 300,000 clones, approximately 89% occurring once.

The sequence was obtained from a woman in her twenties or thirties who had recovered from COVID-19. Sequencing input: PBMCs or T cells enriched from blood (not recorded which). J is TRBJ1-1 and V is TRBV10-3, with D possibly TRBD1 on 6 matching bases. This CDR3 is CAISRNLDSLNTEAFF. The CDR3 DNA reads TGTGCCATCAGCCGAAATCTGGACAGCTTGAACACTGAAGCTTTCTTT.